What follows is one TCR beta chain and its context. Its specific antigen is unknown. Base qualities are not at hand, and no much larger clone is one base apart. Collaborating institutions collected whole blood in K2EDTA tubes following their own protocols. For TCRbeta analysis, collaborators shipped samples in one of three forms: frozen whole blood, isolated PBMCs, or DNA extracted from either of those sample types. TCRbeta CDR3 regions were amplified from genomic DNA using the immunoSEQ Assay, a bias-controlled multiplex PCR. In the original analysis: Nucleated cell counts per sample were estimated from amplification of reference gene primers within the assay. To quantify the absolute abundance of each unique TCRbeta CDR3 rearrangement, sequence reads were collapsed and filtered. Productive Simpson clonality was computed per sample as the square root of Simpson's diversity index over productive rearrangements. This immuneACCESS table, as held by TCRdb, lists in-frame sequences with V and J called but not all clones. Of the missing ones, under half trace to an unresolved V gene in checked studies; the others have no known cause. V and J calls and clone size are copied from that table; D and trimming were computed from the DNA. The sample has about 91,000 clones on record, 88% of them singletons. The ten largest clones capture less than 6% of the sample.

These data are taken from a study of blood T cell repertoires in COVID-19 (dated by TCRdb to the early 2020s). For the wider study: The collaborator samples originated in the United States, Italy and Spain and spanned the acute and convalescent phases of COVID-19. HLA class I and class II types, where available, came from metadata supplied by the sample provider rather than from assay-based typing. The dataset comprised deeply sampled blood TCRbeta repertoires from subjects exposed to, actively infected with, or recovered from COVID-19. Samples were obtained from the ongoing ImmuneRACE study (first 160 participants) and from about 1,300 subjects provided by 6 global collaborators. Sample metadata almost always included a de-identified subject ID, COVID-19 status, age in years and sex. The repertoires were released in a freely available public database meant as a resource for research on the immune response to SARS-CoV-2. The prospective study material was composed of cDNA or gDNA derived from T cells, B-cell-depleted T cells, or PBMCs. The paper as a whole reports these results and caveats: How much clinical and demographic metadata was included differed by source and by participant, and the metadata was provided uncurated.

The germline V gene gives CDR1 as SGHVS and CDR2 as FNYEAQ. The CDR3, from cysteine to phenylalanine, totals 15 residues. The kept DNA is CDR3 alone, 45 bases in frame from the first base. V ends up 9 bases short and J 3 bases short, with an unmatched junction base count of 9. The sequencing input was peripheral blood. This receptor was taken from a woman over 75 with active COVID-19. The chain is encoded by TRBV7-6 joined to TRBJ2-3; 10 bases in between match TRBD2. The CDR3 sequence is CASSQREGFTDTQYF. The nucleotides read TGTGCCAGTAGCCAGCGGGAGGGTTTTACAGATACGCAGTATTTT.